Below, 23 T cell receptor beta chains from the same sample are listed, as sequenced in a study of T cells in localized non-small cell lung cancer (dated by TCRdb to 2018 to 2021). To prepare the library, the immunoSEQ multiplex PCR assay was applied. The source is immuneACCESS, and TCRdb retained only in-frame sequences with V and J called. Part of the clones is not carried over; for the studies checked, unresolved V genes explain less than half of this, and the remainder is unexplained. This sample gives around 26,000 clones in total; around 93% of them show up just once. In total, the top ten clones hold over 3.5% of the sample. This specimen consisted of peripheral blood, obtained before any cancer treatment. All receptors come from a female donor at least 60 years old with stage II squamous cell lung carcinoma.

This clone was counted only a few times. The chain uses TRBV10-1 and TRBJ1-6, with 10 positions matching TRBD1. J lost 10 bases, V lost 9 bases, and 9 bases had no gene match. CDR3 length: 14 residues. CDR1 is WNHNN and CDR2 is SYGVQD in the germline V gene (reference sequence). The CDR3 here is CARTTRDRGSPLHF. The CDR3 bases are TGCGCCAGAACGACAAGGGACAGGGGATCACCCCTCCACTTT.

The rearrangement links TRBV19 to TRBJ1-2; possibly TRBD1 for D (5 bases). The V end lost 6 bases, the J end lost 6 bases, and 14 bases lay between the germline ends. Per germline, CDR1 LNHDA and CDR2 SQIVND (reference sequence). The CDR3 has 13 residues. The CDR3 loop reads CASRLGVKDGYTF. The CDR3 nucleotides are TGTGCCAGTAGGCTAGGGGTAAAGGATGGCTACACCTTC.

As DNA, the CDR3 is TGTGCCAGCAGCGTAGGACTGCCCGCTGGGGCCAACGTCCTGACTTTC. Translated: CASSVGLPAGANVLTF. This chain uses TRBV9 with TRBJ2-6; D is unclear. V dropped 0 bases and J dropped 2 bases, with 9 bases sitting between them. The CDR3 is made up of 16 amino acids. In germline, CDR1 is SGDLS, CDR2 YYNGEE.

This chain links TRBV15 with TRBJ2-1; no clear D gene. Germline CDR1 reads LNHNV; CDR2 reads YYDKDF (reference sequence). V lost 3 bases and J lost 4, with 4 bases in between. The CDR3 totals 12 residues. The CDR3 DNA is TGTGCCACCAGCAGGGATTACAATGAGCAGTTCTTC. This translates into CATSRDYNEQFF. Supplemented by reference TRBV15 and TRBJ2-1, the full variable domain reads DAMVIQNPRYQVTQFGKPVTLSCSQTLNHNVMYWYQQKSSQAPKLLFHYYDKDFNNEADTPDNFQSRRPNTSFCFLDIRSPGLGDTAMYLCATSRDYNEQFFGPGTRLTVL.

Written as DNA, the CDR3 is TGTGCCAGCAGTGCAAGACTAGCGGGGAGTTACAATGAGCAGTTCTTC. It encodes CASSARLAGSYNEQFF. The chain links TRBV28 to TRBJ2-1, with TRBD2 matching over 11 bases. Germline assignment: CDR1 MDHEN and CDR2 SYDVKM. V lost 5 bases to trimming and J lost 4 bases; unmatched junction nucleotides: 7. This CDR3 spans 16 amino acids.

The J gene is TRBJ2-3, the V gene TRBV12-5; 11 nucleotides line up with TRBD2. CDR3 size: 16 residues. J lost 2 bases, V lost 6 bases, and 7 bases had no gene match. Germline values: CDR1 LGHNT, CDR2 FRNRAP. For the CDR3, the DNA is TGTGCTAGTGGCCTGGGACTAGCGGAGTACACAGATACGCAGTATTTT. It translates to CASGLGLAEYTDTQYF.

The chain recombines TRBV20-1 with TRBJ1-2, with D uncertain. There are 10 residues in the CDR3. In germline, CDR1 is DFQATT, CDR2 SNEGSKA (reference sequence). V was clipped by 5 bases and J by 8 bases, with 9 bases between them. The CDR3, as DNA: TGCAGTGCTCTATGGGCGGGCTACACCTTC. Its translation: CSALWAGYTF.

This clone was observed once. The rearrangement uses TRBV30 and TRBJ1-4; 7 nucleotides align to TRBD1. V shed 2 bases, J shed 5 bases, and the junction held 5 bases outside the gene matches. The V gene's germline CDR1 is GTSNPN and CDR2 SVGIG (reference sequence). The CDR3 is 14 amino acids. The DNA for the CDR3 is TGTGCCTGGAGTAGGGACAGTAAGAATGAAAAACTGTTTTTT. Translated: CAWSRDSKNEKLFF.

The chain employs TRBV6-5 and TRBJ2-6; the D is unclear. This CDR3 has 12 residues. CDR1 and CDR2 from the germline V gene are MNHEY and SVGAGI. Trimming took off 4 bases at V and 2 bases at J, with 0 bases between the two ends. DNA for the CDR3: TGTGCCAGCAGTTCTGGGGCCAACGTCCTGACTTTC. Translation: CASSSGANVLTF.

The J gene is TRBJ2-5, the V gene TRBV11-2; TRBD2 agrees at 10 bases. The V and J ends lost 3 bases and 0 bases, in that order; junction bases with no gene match: 10. The CDR3 contains 18 residues. The germline CDR1 and CDR2 sequences are SGHAT and FQNNGV. The CDR3 DNA is TGTGCCAGCAGCTTGGGCCGCGGGGGACTAGCGTACCAAGAGACCCAGTACTTC. Its translation is CASSLGRGGLAYQETQYF.

The chain combines TRBV19 with TRBJ1-1; D gene ambiguous. Trimming pared 3 bases from V and 7 bases from J, leaving 9 bases between. The CDR3 extends over 12 amino acids. Germline assignment: CDR1 LNHDA and CDR2 SQIVND (reference sequence). CDR3 coding DNA: TGTGCCAGTAGTATCCCCCGCGGTGAAGCTTTCTTT. It yields the protein CASSIPRGEAFF. The full variable domain, with the rest looked up from reference TRBV19 and TRBJ1-1, is DGGITQSPKYLFRKEGQNVTLSCEQNLNHDAMYWYRQDPGQGLRLIYYSQIVNDFQKGDIAEGYSVSREKKESFPLTVTSAQKNPTAFYLCASSIPRGEAFFGQGTRLTVV.

The chain links TRBV9 to TRBJ2-7; D not certain. Germline CDR1 is SGDLS and CDR2 is YYNGEE. The CDR3 loop spans 14 amino acids. V dropped 0 bases and J dropped 0 bases, with 7 bases sitting between them. CDR3 DNA sequence: TGTGCCAGCAGCGTAGAATGGGACTCCTACGAGCAGTACTTC. This sequence encodes CASSVEWDSYEQYF.

A note on this clone: Other DNA sequences in this sample translate to the same CDR3. This chain joins TRBV5-1 and TRBJ1-2; 8 bases agree with TRBD1. The CDR3 spans 14 residues. Germline CDR1 reads SGHRS; CDR2 reads YFSETQ. The V and J ends lost 4 bases and 1 base, in that order; junction bases with no gene match: 3. CDR3 in DNA: TGCGCCAGCAGCCAGACAGGGGATAACTATGGCTACACCTTC. Translation: CASSQTGDNYGYTF.

This chain connects TRBV6-6 to TRBJ1-5; D call uncertain. V was pared by 5 bases and J by 0 bases, with 14 bases between. There are 16 residues in the CDR3. Per the germline V gene, CDR1 is MNHNY and CDR2 is SVGAGI (reference sequence). CDR3 DNA sequence: TGTGCCAGCAGTCCCGAAGGCCCGAATAGCAATCAGCCCCAGCATTTT. This translates into CASSPEGPNSNQPQHF.

The chain carries TRBV2 and TRBJ1-2; 7 bases line up with TRBD1. Germline assignment: CDR1 SNHLY and CDR2 FYNNEI. The CDR3 is made up of 13 amino acids. V shed 3 bases, J shed 4 bases, and the junction held 2 bases outside the gene matches. Written as DNA, the CDR3 is TGTGCCAGCAGTGAGGGACAGCCCTATGGCTACACCTTC. Protein sequence: CASSEGQPYGYTF.

V is TRBV7-9 and J is TRBJ2-5; no clear D. The germline CDR1 and CDR2 sequences are SEHNR and FQNEAQ (reference sequence). Trimming stripped 8 bases from V and 4 bases from J, with 14 bases between. This CDR3 spans 13 amino acids. CDR3 loop: CASLLGKGETQYF. The DNA for the CDR3 is TGTGCCAGCCTCCTCGGTAAGGGAGAGACCCAGTACTTC.

The rearrangement joins TRBV10-3 to TRBJ1-2; no definite D call. This CDR3 spans 14 amino acids. The germline gives CDR1 ENHRY, CDR2 SYGVKD. With 3 bases removed from V and 5 bases from J, the gap between germline ends came to 13 bases. The CDR3 spells CAISDSGSPYGYTF. In DNA form, the CDR3 reads TGTGCCATCAGTGACTCAGGTAGTCCATATGGCTACACCTTC.

The rearrangement joins TRBV11-3 to TRBJ2-2; TRBD1 agrees at 10 bases. The CDR3 is 15 amino acids. Trimming at V came to 4 bases and at J to 5 bases, leaving 4 bases not matched to a gene. The V gene's germline CDR1 is SGHNT and CDR2 YENEEA. The CDR3 reads CASSSGQGGTGELFF. CDR3 nucleotide sequence: TGTGCCAGCAGCTCCGGACAGGGGGGAACCGGGGAGCTGTTTTTT.

CDR3 amino acids: CASSVGLERGNEQFF. The CDR3 nucleotides are TGTGCCAGCAGCGTAGGCCTAGAGAGGGGCAATGAGCAGTTCTTC. The chain carries TRBV9 and TRBJ2-1; D might be TRBD1 or TRBD2, each matching 5 bases. The CDR3 has 15 residues. V was pared by 0 bases and J by 6 bases, with 13 bases between. Germline V gene data show CDR1 as SGDLS and CDR2 as YYNGEE.

The chain has TRBV10-3 and TRBJ1-2; D is uncertain. Germline V lookup: CDR1 ENHRY, CDR2 SYGVKD. With 4 bases removed from V and 7 bases from J, the gap between germline ends came to 13 bases. This CDR3 region has 13 residues. CDR3 DNA: TGTGCCATCAGTGTTGCAGCTGCTTCTGGCTACACCTTC. Encoded protein: CAISVAAASGYTF.

This chain links TRBV19 with TRBJ2-1; 8 nucleotides match TRBD2. Trimming removed 10 bases from V and 4 bases from J; junction bases left unmatched: 9. Per the germline V gene, CDR1 is LNHDA and CDR2 is SQIVND (reference sequence). This CDR3 is 14 amino acids long. CDR3 DNA sequence: TGTGCCATTTCAGCGGGGGCTCGTTACAATGAGCAGTTCTTC. It yields the protein CAISAGARYNEQFF.

V gene TRBV28 combines with J gene TRBJ1-1, with D perhaps matching TRBD1 (5 bases). Germline V gene lookup returns CDR1 MDHEN and CDR2 SYDVKM. V lost 4 bases and J lost 3, with 18 bases in between. This CDR3 comprises 16 residues. CDR3 sequence reads: CASSYPQGPGDTEAFF. In DNA form, the CDR3 reads TGTGCCAGCAGTTACCCCCAGGGACCTGGAGACACTGAAGCTTTCTTT.

The V and J genes are TRBV4-2 and TRBJ2-7; TRBD2 is a possible D gene (6 bases). The CDR3 loop spans 14 amino acids. Trimming left V 0 bases short and J 3 bases short, with 9 bases between. Germline V lookup: CDR1 LGHNA, CDR2 YNFKEQ. The CDR3 sequence is CASSQDISGYEQYF. The CDR3, as DNA: TGTGCCAGCAGCCAAGATATTAGCGGCTACGAGCAGTACTTC.